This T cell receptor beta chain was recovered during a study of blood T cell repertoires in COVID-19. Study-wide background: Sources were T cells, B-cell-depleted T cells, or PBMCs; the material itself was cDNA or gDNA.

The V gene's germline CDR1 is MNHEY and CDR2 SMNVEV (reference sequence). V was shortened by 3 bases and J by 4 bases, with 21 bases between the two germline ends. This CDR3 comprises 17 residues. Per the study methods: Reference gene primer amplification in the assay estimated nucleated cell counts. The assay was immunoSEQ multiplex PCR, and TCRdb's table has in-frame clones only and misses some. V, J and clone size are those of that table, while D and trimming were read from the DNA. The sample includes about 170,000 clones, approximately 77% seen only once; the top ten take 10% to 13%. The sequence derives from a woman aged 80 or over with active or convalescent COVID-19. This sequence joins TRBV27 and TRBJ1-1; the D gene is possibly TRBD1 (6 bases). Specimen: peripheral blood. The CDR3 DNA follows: TGTGCCAGCAGTTTCTCCCTCGTCGGGGGGCTGGGCACTGAAGCTTTCTTT. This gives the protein CASSFSLVGGLGTEAFF.